Each of the 28 T cell receptor beta chains below was sequenced from the same sample in a study of CD8+ T cells in alopecia areata. It was cDNA, reverse transcribed from extracted RNA, that served as the sequencing template. Clones were sequenced by immunoSEQ multiplex PCR, and TCRdb holds only the in-frame ones, with some missing. Among about 120,000 clones, around 63% were seen once, and the ten largest hold 4.5% to 6%. Treatment meaning: oral pan-JAK inhibitor, 5-10 mg twice daily. Sequenced here: CD4+ T cells sorted from blood, sampled at week 4, from a patient treated with tofacitinib. The source is a human donor with alopecia areata.

The chain joins TRBV30 to TRBJ2-3; D perhaps matches TRBD2 (5 bases). Germline V gene lookup returns CDR1 GTSNPN and CDR2 SVGIG (reference sequence). Trimming took 8 bases from V and 14 from J, leaving 14 bases between them. CDR3 size: 9 residues. The CDR3, as DNA: TGTGCCCGACGGAGGTCACGGTATTTT. It encodes CARRRSRYF.

This sequence joins TRBV7-2 and TRBJ1-6; no firm D call. The CDR3 extends over 13 amino acids. V lost 1 base and J lost 11, with 9 bases in between. Germline CDR1 reads SGHTA; CDR2 reads FQGNSA. Written as DNA, the CDR3 is TGTGCCAGCAGCTTAGACATGAATCCACCCCTCCACTTT. This gives the protein CASSLDMNPPLHF.

The chain carries TRBV7-2 and TRBJ2-6, with D unclear. The CDR3 has 16 amino acids. Germline CDR1 SGHTA, CDR2 FQGNSA. Trimming took 2 bases from V and 2 from J, leaving 10 bases between them. The CDR3 nucleotides read TGTGCCAGCAGCTTATTGGGTTTCCCTGGGGCCAACGTCCTGACTTTC. It yields the protein CASSLLGFPGANVLTF.

The rearrangement joins TRBV5-1 to TRBJ2-3, with 12 bases aligning to TRBD2. The CDR3 totals 16 residues. The germline gives CDR1 SGHRS, CDR2 YFSETQ. V lost 2 bases to trimming and J lost 0 bases; unmatched junction nucleotides: 1. This chain's CDR3 is CASSFTSGRSTDTQYF. The CDR3 DNA sequence: TGCGCCAGCAGCTTCACTAGCGGGAGGAGCACAGATACGCAGTATTTT.

The genes are TRBV9 and TRBJ2-3; maybe TRBD2 (6 bases). Trimming stripped 0 bases from V and 8 bases from J, with 19 bases between. This CDR3 comprises 16 residues. Per germline, CDR1 SGDLS and CDR2 YYNGEE. CDR3 amino acids: CASSVEVKAAGGTQYF. CDR3 in DNA: TGTGCCAGCAGCGTAGAAGTAAAGGCAGCGGGTGGTACGCAGTATTTT.

A few counts support this clone. The chain links TRBV30 to TRBJ2-7, with a possible D match to TRBD1 (6 bases). The CDR3 extends over 14 amino acids. V was trimmed by 0 bases and J by 6 bases, leaving 15 bases between them. Germline CDR1 and CDR2: GTSNPN and SVGIG (reference sequence). The CDR3 sequence is CAWSVPGASSEQYF. CDR3 bases: TGTGCCTGGAGTGTCCCAGGGGCCTCCAGCGAGCAGTACTTC.

The J gene is TRBJ1-1, the V gene TRBV7-2; D remains unclear. V shed 5 bases and J shed 0 bases, with 13 bases lying between them. The CDR3 totals 15 residues. CDR1 is SGHTA, CDR2 FQGNSA, per germline. The CDR3 here is CASSAWTGMNTEAFF. CDR3 DNA sequence: TGTGCCAGCAGCGCCTGGACCGGAATGAACACTGAAGCTTTCTTT.

This chain joins TRBV5-1 and TRBJ2-7; TRBD2 might be the D (6 bases). The V gene's germline CDR1 is SGHRS and CDR2 YFSETQ. The V gene lost 3 bases and the J gene lost 2 bases, with 15 bases spanning the gap. This CDR3 contains 15 residues. The DNA for the CDR3 is TGCGCCAGCAGCTGGGTGCGGGGAACTCCCTACGAGCAGTACTTC. Its protein is CASSWVRGTPYEQYF.

The gene calls are TRBV11-1 and TRBJ2-2, with D possibly being TRBD2 (5 bases). The CDR3 covers 14 residues. Germline V gene lookup returns CDR1 SGHAT and CDR2 FQDESV (reference sequence). V lost 3 bases and J 4 bases, leaving 9 bases between the germline ends. CDR3 amino acids: CASSFAGVTGELFF. CDR3 sequence (DNA): TGTGCCAGCAGCTTCGCCGGGGTCACCGGGGAGCTGTTTTTT.

The rearrangement joins TRBV5-1 to TRBJ2-3; 7 bases match TRBD1. This CDR3 contains 14 residues. The trim removed 1 base at V and 5 bases at J, leaving 4 bases unmatched. CDR1 and CDR2 from the germline V gene are SGHRS and YFSETQ. CDR3 nucleotide sequence: TGCGCCAGCAGCTTGTCAGGGGGTTTAGATACGCAGTATTTT. Translating gives CASSLSGGLDTQYF.

This clone was recorded a few times. V gene TRBV7-2 combines with J gene TRBJ1-5; D unclear. Germline V gene data show CDR1 as SGHTA and CDR2 as FQGNSA. CDR3 length: 14 amino acids. Deletions cut 5 bases from V and 4 bases from J, with 12 bases between. In nucleotides, the CDR3 is TGTGCCAGCAGCCCCAATTTAGGTAATCAGCCCCAGCATTTT. This sequence encodes CASSPNLGNQPQHF. Full variable domain (missing parts from reference TRBV7-2 and TRBJ1-5): GAGVSQSPSNKVTEKGKDVELRCDPISGHTALYWYRQSLGQGLEFLIYFQGNSAPDKSGLPSDRFSAERTGGSVSTLTIQRTQQEDSAVYLCASSPNLGNQPQHFGDGTRLSIL.

This chain uses TRBV5-1 with TRBJ1-2; 9 nucleotides agree with TRBD1. Germline trimming cut 3 bases from V and 7 bases from J; bases unmatched to any gene: 7. Germline CDR1 SGHRS, CDR2 YFSETQ. The CDR3 is 14 residues long. CDR3 nucleotides: TGCGCCAGCAGCTCCGCACAGGGGGCGCTTGGCTACACCTTC. It translates to CASSSAQGALGYTF.

The chain uses TRBV12-5 and TRBJ2-3; TRBD1 or TRBD2 may be the D gene (5 bases each). The germline V gene encodes CDR1 LGHNT and CDR2 FRNRAP. V was cut by 2 bases and J by 2 bases, with 11 bases left in between. This CDR3 has 15 amino acids. CDR3 nucleotide sequence: TGTGCTAGTGGTTTGTCTGGGACCTCCACAGATACGCAGTATTTT. Translated: CASGLSGTSTDTQYF.

The chain joins TRBV27 to TRBJ1-2, with no clear D. Looked up from germline, CDR1 is MNHEY and CDR2 is SMNVEV (reference sequence). The CDR3 runs to 12 residues. Trimming cost V 8 bases and J 4 bases, with 11 bases left between them. The chain's CDR3 is CASAPGGYGYTF. The CDR3 bases are TGTGCCAGCGCCCCCGGAGGCTATGGCTACACCTTC.

This clone was counted between two and nine times. The CDR3 bases are TGTGCCTGGAGATCCCGGAACGCCGCTGAAGCTTTCTTT. It translates to CAWRSRNAAEAFF. This chain links TRBV30 with TRBJ1-1; D remains ambiguous. This CDR3 comprises 13 residues. Germline-derived CDR1 and CDR2 are GTSNPN and SVGIG (reference sequence). V was clipped by 3 bases and J by 6 bases, with 14 bases between them.

The genes are TRBV7-2 and TRBJ2-3; D possibly corresponds to TRBD1 (5 bases). The CDR3 sequence is 16 residues long. The germline V gene encodes CDR1 SGHTA and CDR2 FQGNSA. V gave up 4 bases and J gave up 2 bases, with 16 bases separating them. The DNA of the CDR3 is TGTGCCAGCAGCTCAGCCCGACAGAGACACACAGATACGCAGTATTTT. This translates into CASSSARQRHTDTQYF. The full variable domain, its missing parts supplied by reference TRBV7-2 and TRBJ2-3, is GAGVSQSPSNKVTEKGKDVELRCDPISGHTALYWYRQSLGQGLEFLIYFQGNSAPDKSGLPSDRFSAERTGGSVSTLTIQRTQQEDSAVYLCASSSARQRHTDTQYFGPGTRLTVL.

The V gene is TRBV28, the J gene TRBJ2-7, with 8 bases fitting TRBD1. Trimming took 5 bases from V and 5 from J; bases not matched to a gene: 8. Germline loops: CDR1 MDHEN, CDR2 SYDVKM. This CDR3 contains 14 residues. The CDR3 reads CASSGGQASNEQYF. The CDR3, as DNA: TGTGCCAGCAGTGGGGGACAGGCTTCCAACGAGCAGTACTTC. Full variable domain (missing parts from reference TRBV28 and TRBJ2-7): DVKVTQSSRYLVKRTGEKVFLECVQDMDHENMFWYRQDPGLGLRLIYFSYDVKMKEKGDIPEGYSVSREKKERFSLILESASTNQTSMYLCASSGGQASNEQYFGPGTRLTVT.

The chain joins TRBV29-1 to TRBJ1-2; D is unclear. This CDR3 comprises 14 residues. The V end was cut by 7 bases, the J end by 4 bases, with 19 bases between. Germline CDR1 is SQVTM and CDR2 is ANQGSEA. CDR3 DNA sequence: TGCAGCGCTGAGTCGGACGGAACCTCCTATGGCTACACCTTC. Translation: CSAESDGTSYGYTF.

V gene TRBV5-1 combines with J gene TRBJ2-3, with no clear D. This CDR3 spans 15 amino acids. The V and J ends lost 3 bases and 0 bases respectively, with 11 bases between them. Germline CDR1 and CDR2: SGHRS and YFSETQ. CDR3 in amino acids: CASSYSAASTDTQYF. The CDR3 DNA follows: TGCGCCAGCAGCTACTCTGCGGCGAGCACAGATACGCAGTATTTT.

The gene calls are TRBV29-1 and TRBJ1-1; possibly TRBD1 for D (6 bases). Germline CDR1 and CDR2: SQVTM and ANQGSEA. Trimming pared 5 bases from V and 6 bases from J, leaving 16 bases between. There are 13 residues in the CDR3. CDR3: CSVTGPDPPEAFF. The CDR3 nucleotides read TGCAGCGTTACAGGGCCGGACCCTCCTGAAGCTTTCTTT.

The V and J genes are TRBV29-1 and TRBJ2-2; D possibly corresponds to TRBD1 (6 bases). The CDR3 runs to 15 residues. V lost 5 bases, J lost 0 bases, and 13 bases lay in between. Per the germline V gene, CDR1 is SQVTM and CDR2 is ANQGSEA. In DNA form, the CDR3 reads TGCAGCGTTACCCCCAGGGGCACGAACACCGGGGAGCTGTTTTTT. Translated: CSVTPRGTNTGELFF.

This clone was detected only once. V usage is TRBV27 and J usage is TRBJ2-7; 13 nucleotides match TRBD2. Germline V gives CDR1 MNHEY, CDR2 SMNVEV (reference sequence). The V segment lost 5 bases and the J segment 3 bases; nucleotides outside the gene matches: 4. The CDR3 is 15 residues long. CDR3 sequence reads: CASSRGLAGLYEQYF. CDR3 sequence (DNA): TGTGCCAGCAGTAGGGGACTAGCGGGGCTCTACGAGCAGTACTTC.

This sequence joins TRBV7-9 and TRBJ2-5; 9 bases map to TRBD2. Germline values: CDR1 SEHNR, CDR2 FQNEAQ (reference sequence). CDR3 length equals 14 residues. Trimming removed 2 bases from V and 7 bases from J; junction bases left unmatched: 5. In nucleotides, the CDR3 is TGTGCCAGCAGCTTAATAGCGGGAGACGGGACCCAGTACTTC. Translation gives CASSLIAGDGTQYF.

The rearrangement links TRBV15 to TRBJ1-2; no definite D call. Trimming took 0 bases from V and 6 from J, leaving 11 bases between them. This CDR3 region has 14 residues. Germline V lookup: CDR1 LNHNV, CDR2 YYDKDF (reference sequence). The CDR3 region has the DNA TGTGCCACCAGCAGAGATACGGGTCTTGATGGCTACACCTTC. Its translation is CATSRDTGLDGYTF. Complete variable domain (other parts from reference TRBV15 and TRBJ1-2): DAMVIQNPRYQVTQFGKPVTLSCSQTLNHNVMYWYQQKSSQAPKLLFHYYDKDFNNEADTPDNFQSRRPNTSFCFLDIRSPGLGDTAMYLCATSRDTGLDGYTFGSGTRLTVV.

This rearrangement joins TRBV29-1 to TRBJ2-7, with D tentatively TRBD1 (6 bases). Trimming shortened V by 4 bases and J by 1 base, and 14 bases separated the two germline ends. Germline V CDR1 and CDR2: SQVTM, ANQGSEA. This CDR3 spans 14 amino acids. The CDR3, as DNA: TGCAGCGTTGGCCCCAGGGGCAGATCCTACGAGCAGTACTTC. Protein sequence: CSVGPRGRSYEQYF.

This clone was detected a few times. The J gene is TRBJ1-1, the V gene TRBV30, with D tentatively TRBD1 (6 bases). The CDR3 runs 14 residues. Germline V gene lookup returns CDR1 GTSNPN and CDR2 SVGIG (reference sequence). Trimming took 4 bases from V and 4 from J, leaving 16 bases between them. CDR3 nucleotide sequence: TGTGCCTGGACCCAGGGGACCCTAACCACTGAAGCTTTCTTT. Protein product: CAWTQGTLTTEAFF.

The sample holds a few counts of this clone. V and J are TRBV4-1 and TRBJ2-7; D unresolved. CDR1 MGHRA and CDR2 YSYEKL come from the germline V gene. Trimming stripped 1 base from V and 5 bases from J, with 9 bases between. The CDR3 runs 13 residues. CDR3 DNA sequence: TGCGCCAGCAGCCAAGTGTTCAGACACGAGCAGTACTTC. It specifies CASSQVFRHEQYF.

This rearrangement joins TRBV30 to TRBJ2-7; 7 bases agree with TRBD2. Germline V gene sequence: CDR1 GTSNPN, CDR2 SVGIG (reference sequence). CDR3 length equals 14 residues. Trimming removed 1 base from V and 5 bases from J; junction bases left unmatched: 8. CDR3 protein: CAWSGSGKLHEQYF. The CDR3 DNA follows: TGTGCCTGGAGTGGCAGCGGGAAACTCCACGAGCAGTACTTC.